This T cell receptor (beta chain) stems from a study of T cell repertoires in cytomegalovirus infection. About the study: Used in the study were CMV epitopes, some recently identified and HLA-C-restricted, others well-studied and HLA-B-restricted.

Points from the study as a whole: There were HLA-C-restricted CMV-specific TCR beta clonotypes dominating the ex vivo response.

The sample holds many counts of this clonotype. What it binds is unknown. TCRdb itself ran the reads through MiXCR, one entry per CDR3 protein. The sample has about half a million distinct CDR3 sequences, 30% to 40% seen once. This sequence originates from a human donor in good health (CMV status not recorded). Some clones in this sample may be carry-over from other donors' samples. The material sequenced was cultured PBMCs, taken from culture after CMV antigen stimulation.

The CDR3 spells CASSLVRQSNEKLFF. Here the CDR3 DNA reads TGTGCCAGCAGCTTAGTTCGACAGTCTAATGAAAAACTGTTTTTT. J is TRBJ1-4 and V is TRBV7-2, with D maybe TRBD1 (5 bases). V gave up 1 base and J gave up 3 bases, with 9 bases separating them. The CDR3 extends over 15 amino acids. The germline gives CDR1 SGHTA, CDR2 FQGNSA.